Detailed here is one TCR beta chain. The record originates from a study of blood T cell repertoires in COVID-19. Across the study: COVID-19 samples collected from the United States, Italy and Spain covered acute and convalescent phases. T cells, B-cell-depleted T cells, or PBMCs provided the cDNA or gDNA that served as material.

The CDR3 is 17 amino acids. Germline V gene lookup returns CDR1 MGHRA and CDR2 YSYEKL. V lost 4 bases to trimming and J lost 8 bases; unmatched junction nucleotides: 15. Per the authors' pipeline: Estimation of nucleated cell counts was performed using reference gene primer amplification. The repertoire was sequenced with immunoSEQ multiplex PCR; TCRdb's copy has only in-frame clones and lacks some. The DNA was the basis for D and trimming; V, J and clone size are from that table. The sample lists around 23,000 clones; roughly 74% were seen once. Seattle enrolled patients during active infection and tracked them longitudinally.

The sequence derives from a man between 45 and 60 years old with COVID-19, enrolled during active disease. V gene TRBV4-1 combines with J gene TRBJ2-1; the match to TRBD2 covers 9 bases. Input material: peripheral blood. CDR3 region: CASSPSAFSGSWDEQFF. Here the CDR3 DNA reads TGCGCCAGCAGCCCCTCGGCCTTTAGCGGGAGTTGGGATGAGCAGTTCTTC.